A single T cell receptor (beta chain) is shown here with its context. The antigen is not known. This sample stems from a study of shared clonotypes between healthy human individuals. Study in general: Researchers assigned three CD4 naive, three CD4 memory, two CD8 naive and one CD8 memory plate to each donor.

In germline, CDR1 is MNHEY, CDR2 SMNVEV (reference sequence). The CDR3 loop spans 16 amino acids. V dropped 4 bases and J dropped 2; count of bases not matched to a gene: 10. Data came from immunoSEQ multiplex PCR; TCRdb stores just in-frame clones and leaves some out. The table has approximately 2.4 million clones, nearly 97% seen once. Regarding the study as a whole: An anticipated effect of sequencing depth on clonotype sharing among donors was recognized. Larger richness was generally estimated for naive than memory subsets.

The TCR sequence derives from a man aged 18 to 30 in good health. The source material was naive CD4+ T cells sorted from blood. Subset denoted: CD45RA+ positively selected. This sequence joins TRBV27 and TRBJ2-5; 7 bases are a match to TRBD1. The CDR3: CASSSTGFSPQETQYF. DNA for the CDR3: TGTGCCAGCAGTTCGACAGGGTTTAGTCCACAAGAGACCCAGTACTTC.